This T cell receptor beta chain was documented in a study of a mutant IDH1 vaccine in newly diagnosed glioma. Study as a whole: Patients received vaccination from 4-6 weeks after radiotherapy alone, or with temozolomide cycles.

Time point specified: week 47, end of study. Vaccine doses each comprised 300 ug of mutant IDH1 20-mer peptide, with topical imiquimod. Vaccination of patients was performed eight times, in weeks 1, 3, 5, 7, 11, 15, 19 and 23. New WHO grade 3 or 4 IDH1-mutant, ATRX-lost astrocytomas were present in all donors. Comments on this clone: As yet, its antigen is unknown.

Regarding the study as a whole: Immune responses induced by vaccination arose in about 93% of the patients.

This CDR3 has 15 residues. The germline V gene encodes CDR1 SGHRS and CDR2 YFSETQ. Trimming pared 6 bases from V and 0 bases from J, leaving 13 bases between. Assay used: immunoSEQ multiplex PCR; TCRdb lists only in-frame clones, some missing. The repertoire holds under 15,000 clones, with 70% to 80% as singletons. This TCR was recovered from a woman aged 40 to 50 with glioma. The source was PBMCs, collected from a glioma patient whose treatment included an IDH1 peptide vaccine. This chain uses TRBV5-1 with TRBJ2-1; D is perhaps TRBD1 (5 bases). As DNA, the CDR3 is TGCGCCAGCAAGTCCGTCGGACACTCCTACAATGAGCAGTTCTTC. Residues: CASKSVGHSYNEQFF.